A selection of T cell receptor beta chains follows, all from one sample in a study of blood T cell repertoires in COVID-19. TCRdb's copy holds only in-frame clones and misses some; the assay was immunoSEQ multiplex PCR. This table holds hundreds of thousands of clones, roughly 85% found once. Sequencing was carried out using peripheral blood. These TCRs come from a human donor in a cohort sampled during active COVID-19. The CDR3 runs from the conserved cysteine through the conserved F or W. The order of the fields is J gene, D gene, clone size, V gene, CDR3 DNA, CDR3 protein. A D gene is named only where the DNA matches it firmly. Some rows mark clone size as missing; the rest say once, few, many or name a class of expanded clone.

>TRBJ2-7|-|-|TRBV5-6
TGTGCCAGCAGCTTGGGGAGGGGAATCCACGAGCAGTACTTC
CASSLGRGIHEQYF
>TRBJ2-7|-|-|TRBV10-3
TGTGCCATCAGGAACAGCTCCTACGAGCAGTACTTC
CAIRNSSYEQYF
>TRBJ1-6|TRBD1|once|TRBV27
TGTGCCAGCAGTTTAGGGACAGATAATTCACCCCTCCACTTT
CASSLGTDNSPLHF
>TRBJ2-5|TRBD2|-|TRBV9
TGTGCCAGCAGCGTACGGCCTAGCGGGGGTAAAGAGACCCAGTACTTC
CASSVRPSGGKETQYF
>TRBJ1-6|TRBD1|-|TRBV7-9
TGTGCCAGCAGCGCCGAAACAGGGGGCTTTTCACCCCTCCACTTT
CASSAETGGFSPLHF
>TRBJ1-2|-|-|TRBV2
TGTGCCAGCAGTGGAGAGTATGGCTACACCTTC
CASSGEYGYTF
>TRBJ1-1|TRBD1|-|TRBV24-1
TGTGCCACCAGGGACAGGATGAACACTGAAGCTTTCTTT
CATRDRMNTEAFF
>TRBJ1-1|-|-|TRBV6-1
TGTGCCAGCAGTGAATTAGGTGGTGGCGGGACCCCTAGGAGTGAAGCTTTCTTT
CASSELGGGGTPRSEAFF
>TRBJ2-3|-|-|TRBV29-1
TGCAGCGTTTCTGATACGCAGTATTTT
CSVSDTQYF
>TRBJ2-2|TRBD1|-|TRBV5-1
TGCGCCAGCAGCTTGGGACAGGGGGCCACCGGGGAGCTGTTTTTT
CASSLGQGATGELFF
>TRBJ1-1|TRBD1|-|TRBV11-2
TGTGCCAGCAGCCTAAGGGGACAGGGTTTCGGGAACACTGAAGCTTTCTTT
CASSLRGQGFGNTEAFF
>TRBJ2-6|TRBD1|-|TRBV7-3
TGTGCCAGCAGCTCTCAGGGGGCTTCGGGGGCCAACGTCCTGACTTTC
CASSSQGASGANVLTF
>TRBJ1-1|-|-|TRBV3-1/TRBV3-2
TGTGCCAGCAGCCGGCGAGGGTTGGGGGGGGTGGCTGAAGCTTTCTTT
CASSRRGLGGVAEAFF
>TRBJ1-5|TRBD1|-|TRBV19
TGTGCCAGTAGTATAAAGGACAGGGTGGCTCAGCCCCAGCATTTT
CASSIKDRVAQPQHF
>TRBJ1-3|-|-|TRBV5-1
TGCGCCAGCAGCTTGAGCCAGGGAAGCTCTGGAAACACCATATATTTT
CASSLSQGSSGNTIYF
>TRBJ2-6|-|-|TRBV30
TGTGCCTGGAGTACCGGACAGAAGTCTGGGGCCAACGTCCTGACTTTC
CAWSTGQKSGANVLTF
>TRBJ2-7|-|-|TRBV12-5
TGTGCTAGTGCCTTGGGAGGTGTAACCTACGAGCAGTACTTC
CASALGGVTYEQYF
>TRBJ1-4|-|-|TRBV7-2
TGTGCCAGCAGCTTAGGGTCAGGGTCAGGTGAAAAACTGTTTTTT
CASSLGSGSGEKLFF
>TRBJ2-3|TRBD2|once|TRBV7-9
TGTGCCAGCAGTTACGGACTAGCGGACACAGATACGCAGTATTTT
CASSYGLADTDTQYF
>TRBJ2-1|-|-|TRBV6-5
TGTGCCAGCAGGGCCGGGGGACGGTACAATGAGCAGTTCTTC
CASRAGGRYNEQFF
>TRBJ1-2|-|-|TRBV5-1
TGCGCCAGCTCAGGCGGGTTCGACTATGGCTACACCTTC
CASSGGFDYGYTF
>TRBJ2-7|-|-|TRBV7-6
TGTGCCAGCAGCTTACGAGGAACCTACGAGCAGTACTTC
CASSLRGTYEQYF
>TRBJ1-2|TRBD1|-|TRBV27
TGTGCCAGCAGTTCAGTGACAGGGGTGCTCTACACCTTC
CASSSVTGVLYTF
>TRBJ1-1|-|-|TRBV19
TGTGCCAGTAGTTCGTCGATTCGAAGGGGCACTGAAGCTTTCTTT
CASSSSIRRGTEAFF
>TRBJ2-3|TRBD2|-|TRBV7-2
TGTGCCAGCAGCTCCGGGACTAGCGGGGGCTTGGATACGCAGTATTTT
CASSSGTSGGLDTQYF